Below are 20 T cell receptor beta chains sequenced from a single sample in a study of cytomegalovirus exposure and HLA in healthy donors (dated by TCRdb to 2016 to 2017). The receptor library was made with the immunoSEQ multiplex PCR assay. For the multiplex PCR, a mixture combining 60 forward primers for TCR Vbeta segments and 13 reverse primers for TCR Jbeta segments was used. Not all clones reach the TCRdb copy of this immuneACCESS table, which keeps in-frame sequences only. Checked studies attribute under half of the gap to unresolved V genes and leave the rest unexplained. For this sample there are approximately 190,000 clones; 80% to 85% appear just once. The leading ten clones occupy 6.3% of the sample. Material: PBMCs. The receptors shown here come from a man aged 40-50 years in good health and CMV-seropositive.

Worth noting for this clone: The junction shows a germline mismatch at one end, possibly a read error. The chain combines TRBV9 with TRBJ2-3, with 15 bases aligning to TRBD2. Germline V lookup: CDR1 SGDLS, CDR2 YYNGEE. The CDR3 length is 14 residues. CDR3 in amino acids: CASSGTSGGETPYF. The CDR3 DNA is TGTGCCAGCAGCGGGACTAGCGGGGGGGAAACGCCGTATTTT.

The chain recombines TRBV13 with TRBJ2-7; TRBD1 agrees at 8 bases. Trimming removed 2 bases from V and 3 bases from J; junction bases left unmatched: 9. Germline CDR1 is PRHDT and CDR2 is FYEKMQ (reference sequence). This CDR3 region has 16 residues. The CDR3 nucleotides are TGTGCCAGCAGCTTACTCGGGCAGGGGGCACACTACGAGCAGTACTTC. Translating gives CASSLLGQGAHYEQYF.

The gene calls are TRBV28 and TRBJ2-2; TRBD2 matches at 7 bases. The CDR3 length is 13 residues. CDR1 is MDHEN and CDR2 is SYDVKM in the germline V gene. CDR3 DNA: TGTGCTGGGGGGGAGATGGACACCGGGGAGCTGTTTTTT. Its translation: CAGGEMDTGELFF.

The chain carries TRBV4-1 and TRBJ1-5; 12 bases fit TRBD1. Germline CDR1 reads MGHRA; CDR2 reads YSYEKL. The V and J ends lost 0 bases and 5 bases, in that order; junction bases with no gene match: 2. This CDR3 contains 16 residues. The chain's CDR3 is CASSQDGTGGDQPQHF. DNA for the CDR3: TGCGCCAGCAGCCAAGATGGGACAGGGGGCGATCAGCCCCAGCATTTT.

As to this clone: The same CDR3 arises from other DNA sequences in this sample as well. The V gene is TRBV9, the J gene TRBJ1-2; TRBD1 aligns across 7 bases. The V gene end was trimmed by 4 bases and the J gene end by 8 bases; junction bases not matched to a gene: 5. The CDR3 covers 12 residues. In germline, CDR1 is SGDLS, CDR2 YYNGEE. CDR3 sequence (DNA): TGTGCCAGCAGCAGGGGGCGGGAAGGCTACACCTTC. This sequence encodes CASSRGREGYTF.

The rearrangement joins TRBV28 to TRBJ2-3, with 12 bases identical to TRBD2. Losses at the gene ends were 5 bases for V and 6 bases for J; bases not matched to a gene: 18. Germline V gene sequence: CDR1 MDHEN, CDR2 SYDVKM. The CDR3 consists of 19 residues. The CDR3 region is CASSLPPRSSGGAMDTQYF. In DNA, the CDR3 is TGTGCCAGCAGTCTCCCCCCCCGATCTAGCGGGGGGGCCATGGATACGCAGTATTTT.

The chain couples TRBV2 to TRBJ2-5; 8 nucleotides line up with TRBD2. CDR3 length: 17 amino acids. The germline V gene has CDR1 SNHLY and CDR2 FYNNEI. The junction had 12 bases not matched to a gene; V was cut back by 1 base and J by 5 bases. The CDR3 region is CASSEGLAPGGWETQYF. The CDR3 nucleotides are TGTGCCAGCAGTGAAGGACTAGCGCCGGGGGGGTGGGAGACCCAGTACTTC.

The chain employs TRBV5-1 and TRBJ2-7, with 10 bases fitting TRBD1. This CDR3 has 15 residues. Germline values: CDR1 SGHRS, CDR2 YFSETQ. J gave up 4 bases and V 2 bases, and 6 bases lay outside the gene matches. The CDR3: CASSLTGTGVYEQYF. In DNA form, the CDR3 reads TGCGCCAGCAGCTTAACCGGGACAGGGGTTTACGAGCAGTACTTC.

This clone was seen just once. The chain is built from TRBV6-5 and TRBJ1-1; no firm D call. The germline V gene encodes CDR1 MNHEY and CDR2 SVGAGI. V was shortened by 0 bases and J by 5 bases, with 16 bases between the two germline ends. The CDR3 extends over 16 amino acids. CDR3 coding DNA: TGTGCCAGCAGTTACTCGGAACGGGAGTCACGGACTGAAGCTTTCTTT. Translating it yields CASSYSERESRTEAFF.

This clone showed up just once. The V gene is TRBV28, the J gene TRBJ1-4, with 7 bases matching TRBD1. Per the germline V gene, CDR1 is MDHEN and CDR2 is SYDVKM. The CDR3 runs to 15 residues. The V gene end was trimmed by 3 bases and the J gene end by 8 bases; junction bases not matched to a gene: 9. CDR3 amino acids: CASSFLTGIREKLFF. CDR3 in DNA: TGTGCCAGCAGTTTCCTGACAGGGATCCGAGAAAAACTGTTTTTT.

The chain has TRBV5-1 and TRBJ1-3; possible D gene TRBD1, 5 bases. Looked up from germline, CDR1 is SGHRS and CDR2 is YFSETQ. V was clipped by 3 bases and J by 2 bases, with 21 bases between them. The CDR3 length is 18 residues. CDR3 sequence: CASSSPGLNKEAGNTIYF. The CDR3 DNA is TGCGCCAGCAGCTCGCCGGGACTAAACAAGGAGGCTGGAAACACCATATATTTT.

This clone was seen a handful of times. J is TRBJ1-5 and V is TRBV7-8, with 8 nucleotides matching TRBD1. The CDR3 extends over 17 amino acids. The germline CDR1 and CDR2 sequences are SGHVS and FQNEAQ. With 5 bases clipped from V and 2 bases from J, the junction kept 11 bases outside the gene matches. The DNA of the CDR3 is TGTGCCAGCAGCCCCCAGGGGGCAAGTTTAGGCAATCAGCCCCAGCATTTT. Amino acid sequence: CASSPQGASLGNQPQHF.

The V and J genes are TRBV5-1 and TRBJ2-3; 15 positions agree with TRBD2. The CDR3 is 21 residues long. With 0 bases clipped from V and 1 base from J, the junction kept 12 bases outside the gene matches. The germline CDR1 and CDR2 sequences are SGHRS and YFSETQ. Here the CDR3 reads CASSLAGGLAGGRSRTDTQYF. DNA of the CDR3: TGCGCCAGCAGCTTGGCCGGGGGACTAGCGGGGGGCCGATCTCGCACAGATACGCAGTATTTT.

This clone appeared a few times. The J gene is TRBJ2-5, the V gene TRBV19; 14 positions match TRBD2. V lost 6 bases and J lost 4; bases outside the gene matches: 4. Germline lookup yields CDR1 LNHDA and CDR2 SQIVND (reference sequence). The CDR3 has 15 amino acids. This CDR3 reads CASSTGTSGGETQYF. The CDR3 nucleotides are TGTGCCAGTAGCACCGGGACTAGCGGGGGAGAGACCCAGTACTTC.

The V and J genes are TRBV28 and TRBJ1-4; possibly TRBD1 for D (6 bases). The CDR3 covers 16 residues. Trimming pared 5 bases from V and 1 base from J, leaving 14 bases between. Germline V gives CDR1 MDHEN, CDR2 SYDVKM. This chain's CDR3 is CASSAMGARTNEKLFF. The CDR3 region has the DNA TGTGCCAGCAGTGCTATGGGGGCGAGAACTAATGAAAAACTGTTTTTT. The whole variable domain, filled in from reference TRBV28 and TRBJ1-4, reads DVKVTQSSRYLVKRTGEKVFLECVQDMDHENMFWYRQDPGLGLRLIYFSYDVKMKEKGDIPEGYSVSREKKERFSLILESASTNQTSMYLCASSAMGARTNEKLFFGSGTQLSVL.

The CDR3 is CASSSRGGSSYNEQFF. The CDR3 nucleotides are TGTGCCAGCAGTTCCCGCGGGGGAAGCTCCTACAATGAGCAGTTCTTC. The genes are TRBV6-5 and TRBJ2-1; 7 bases fit TRBD2. There are 16 residues in the CDR3. CDR1 is MNHEY, CDR2 SVGAGI, per germline. The J segment lost 0 bases and the V segment lost 4 bases, leaving 6 bases of the junction unmatched.

The genes are TRBV19 and TRBJ2-1; 7 bases map to TRBD1. J lost 3 bases, V lost 3 bases, and 8 bases had no gene match. From germline, CDR1 is LNHDA and CDR2 SQIVND (reference sequence). This CDR3 contains 16 residues. CDR3 bases: TGTGCCAGTAGTATCCACAGGGGAAAAAACTACAATGAGCAGTTCTTC. Translation gives CASSIHRGKNYNEQFF.

The chain recombines TRBV6-5 with TRBJ2-1; D might be TRBD1 (6 bases). Germline CDR1 and CDR2: MNHEY and SVGAGI. Trimming shortened V by 7 bases and J by 7 bases, and 11 bases separated the two germline ends. The CDR3 is made up of 12 amino acids. The CDR3 region has the DNA TGTGCCAGCACCAAACAGGGAAATGAGCAGTTCTTC. Translation gives CASTKQGNEQFF.

On this clone itself: A junction boundary mismatches the germline segment, possibly from a read error. The chain is built from TRBV7-2 and TRBJ1-2; tentatively, D is TRBD1 (5 bases). Germline V gene sequence: CDR1 SGHTA, CDR2 FQGNSA. This CDR3 region has 19 residues. DNA for the CDR3: TGTGCCGGCAGCCCTAGAATAGGGGTTAGAGCCCAAAGCAACTATGGCTACACCTTC. It specifies CAGSPRIGVRAQSNYGYTF. Supplemented by reference TRBV7-2 and TRBJ1-2, the full variable domain reads GAGVSQSPSNKVTEKGKDVELRCDPISGHTALYWYRQSLGQGLEFLIYFQGNSAPDKSGLPSDRFSAERTGGSVSTLTIQRTQQEDSAVYLCAGSPRIGVRAQSNYGYTFGSGTRLTVV.

The chain uses TRBV2 and TRBJ1-2; 8 nucleotides line up with TRBD1. The CDR3 contains 15 residues. In germline, CDR1 is SNHLY, CDR2 FYNNEI. Losses at the gene ends were 6 bases for V and 4 bases for J; bases not matched to a gene: 10. CDR3 residues: CASSGPGQGTYGYTF. The CDR3 DNA sequence: TGTGCCAGCAGCGGGCCCGGACAGGGTACCTATGGCTACACCTTC.